These 27 T cell receptor beta chains were all obtained from the same sample, sequenced in a study of blood T cell repertoires in COVID-19. The table came from immunoSEQ multiplex PCR; TCRdb's copy has only in-frame clones and leaves some out. The repertoire holds roughly 200,000 clones, with 80% to 90% as singletons. The sequenced sample consisted of PBMCs or T cells enriched from blood (not recorded which). These receptors all come from a woman aged 40 to 49 with acute COVID-19.

This chain connects TRBV27 to TRBJ1-6; 11 bases align to TRBD1. J gave up 9 bases and V 5 bases, and 9 bases lay outside the gene matches. The germline gives CDR1 MNHEY, CDR2 SMNVEV (reference sequence). The CDR3 is made up of 16 amino acids. CDR3 protein: CASSGQGALGSSPLHF. The CDR3 DNA follows: TGTGCCAGCAGTGGACAGGGGGCGCTGGGAAGTTCACCCCTCCACTTT.

This chain connects TRBV6-2 or TRBV6-3 to TRBJ2-7; unclear D gene. Germline V gene lookup returns CDR1 MNHEY and CDR2 SVGEGT. The CDR3 has 11 residues. Trimming removed 5 bases at V and 9 bases at J, with 11 bases between. Here the CDR3 reads CASSHELAQYF. The CDR3 nucleotides read TGTGCCAGCAGTCACGAGCTCGCGCAGTACTTC.

The CDR3 DNA sequence: TGTGCCAGCAGTTACTCTCTAGCGGGAGGGTACAATGAGCAGTTCTTC. This encodes CASSYSLAGGYNEQFF. The chain employs TRBV6-2 or TRBV6-3 and TRBJ2-1; 12 bases are a match to TRBD2. The CDR3 consists of 16 residues. Per the germline V gene, CDR1 is MNHEY and CDR2 is SVGEGT. V gave up 0 bases and J gave up 4 bases; unmatched junction bases: 1.

This sequence joins TRBV29-1 and TRBJ2-3, with 10 bases that match TRBD2. This CDR3 is built from 16 residues. The ends lost 2 bases at V and 5 bases at J; junction bases unmatched: 10. Germline assignment: CDR1 SQVTM and CDR2 ANQGSEA. The CDR3 is CSVESRLAGELDTQYF. CDR3 DNA sequence: TGCAGCGTTGAAAGTAGGCTAGCGGGAGAATTAGATACGCAGTATTTT.

This chain connects TRBV19 to TRBJ2-6; no firm D call. Deletions cut 1 base from V and 0 bases from J, with 7 bases between. Germline CDR1 LNHDA, CDR2 SQIVND (reference sequence). CDR3 length equals 16 residues. The CDR3 DNA is TGTGCCAGTAGTATAGGGCGGTTCTCTGGGGCCAACGTCCTGACTTTC. Translating gives CASSIGRFSGANVLTF. Complete variable domain (other parts from reference TRBV19 and TRBJ2-6): DGGITQSPKYLFRKEGQNVTLSCEQNLNHDAMYWYRQDPGQGLRLIYYSQIVNDFQKGDIAEGYSVSREKKESFPLTVTSAQKNPTAFYLCASSIGRFSGANVLTFGAGSRLTVL.

The rearrangement uses TRBV28 and TRBJ2-1; 14 bases match TRBD2. Germline trimming cut 7 bases from V and 10 bases from J; bases unmatched to any gene: 9. Germline lookup yields CDR1 MDHEN and CDR2 SYDVKM. The CDR3 has 15 amino acids. The CDR3 DNA follows: TGTGCCAGCACGACTAGCGGGAGGGCCGGCGAAGAGCAGTTCTTC. This sequence encodes CASTTSGRAGEEQFF.

This clone has a handful of counts. The CDR3 DNA reads TGTGCCAGCAGTTCGTCCTACCGTAGGGGCGGGGAGCTGTTTTTT. Protein sequence: CASSSSYRRGGELFF. The chain combines TRBV28 with TRBJ2-2; D is perhaps TRBD1 (5 bases). The V end lost 4 bases, the J end lost 7 bases, and 16 bases lay between the germline ends. Germline-derived CDR1 and CDR2 are MDHEN and SYDVKM. The CDR3 sequence is 15 residues long.

V and J are TRBV10-2 and TRBJ1-5; tentatively, D is TRBD1 (5 bases). This CDR3 is built from 14 residues. Germline V gene data show CDR1 as WSHSY and CDR2 as SAAADI. The V end lost 9 bases, the J end lost 1 base, and 13 bases lay between the germline ends. CDR3 protein: CASMGGGSNQPQHF. The CDR3 bases are TGCGCCAGTATGGGGGGTGGAAGCAATCAGCCCCAGCATTTT.

The chain links TRBV24-1 to TRBJ2-1; 10 bases fit TRBD2. J gave up 6 bases and V 2 bases, and 6 bases lay outside the gene matches. This CDR3 comprises 16 residues. Germline assignment: CDR1 KGHDR and CDR2 SFDVKD. The CDR3 here is CATSDSSGRASNEQFF. The CDR3 coding sequence is TGTGCCACCAGTGATTCGAGCGGGAGGGCCTCCAATGAGCAGTTCTTC.

The chain couples TRBV6-2 or TRBV6-3 to TRBJ2-2; 10 positions match TRBD2. V lost 5 bases to trimming and J lost 0 bases; unmatched junction nucleotides: 3. This CDR3 spans 16 amino acids. CDR1 and CDR2 (germline): MNHEY, SVGEGT. The CDR3 is CASSQTSGANTGELFF. DNA for the CDR3: TGTGCCAGCAGTCAAACTAGCGGGGCGAACACCGGGGAGCTGTTTTTT.

The chain employs TRBV11-2 and TRBJ1-6; D gene ambiguous. This CDR3 has 13 amino acids. Germline CDR1 reads SGHAT; CDR2 reads FQNNGV. Trimming stripped 1 base from V and 9 bases from J, with 7 bases between. CDR3 region: CASSLGASSPLHF. As DNA, the CDR3 is TGTGCCAGCAGCTTAGGGGCGAGTTCACCCCTCCACTTT.

The V and J genes are TRBV18 and TRBJ1-1; D is ambiguous. The CDR3 runs 16 residues. Trimming took off 3 bases at V and 4 bases at J, with 18 bases between the two ends. CDR1 and CDR2 from the germline V gene are KGHSH and LQKENI. CDR3 in amino acids: CASSPSAPGGLTEAFF. In nucleotides, the CDR3 is TGTGCCAGCTCACCCTCTGCTCCGGGAGGGCTCACTGAAGCTTTCTTT.

The chain has TRBV27 and TRBJ1-2; 9 bases fit TRBD1. V was pared by 6 bases and J by 8 bases, with 10 bases of the junction left unmatched. CDR1 is MNHEY, CDR2 SMNVEV, per germline (reference sequence). The CDR3 consists of 14 residues. This CDR3 reads CASSPTGGFGGYTF. CDR3 DNA sequence: TGTGCCAGCAGCCCGACAGGGGGATTTGGCGGCTACACCTTC.

J is TRBJ1-5 and V is TRBV5-1; 11 bases are a match to TRBD1. J was trimmed by 12 bases and V by 0 bases; bases with no gene match: 2. Germline V gene lookup returns CDR1 SGHRS and CDR2 YFSETQ. The CDR3 has 13 residues. The CDR3 bases are TGCGCCAGCAGCTTGGCCGGGACAGGGGGCCAGCATTTT. Translated: CASSLAGTGGQHF.

CDR3 region: CASRQGEEQYF. CDR3 nucleotides: TGTGCCAGTCGACAGGGAGAAGAGCAGTACTTC. The gene calls are TRBV27 and TRBJ2-7; 7 nucleotides align to TRBD1. Trimming cost V 9 bases and J 7 bases; bases outside gene matches: 6. The CDR3 is 11 amino acids. Germline assignment: CDR1 MNHEY and CDR2 SMNVEV (reference sequence).

In its sample, this clone was seen once. The V and J genes are TRBV7-8 and TRBJ2-3; TRBD1 aligns across 7 bases. Germline V gives CDR1 SGHVS, CDR2 FQNEAQ. The CDR3 spans 15 residues. The J segment lost 0 bases and the V segment lost 3 bases, leaving 3 bases of the junction unmatched. The CDR3 loop is CASSLTGFSTDTQYF. The CDR3 bases are TGTGCCAGCAGCTTGACAGGGTTCAGCACAGATACGCAGTATTTT.

This clone was observed once. The rearrangement links TRBV6-1 to TRBJ1-1, with TRBD1 as a possible D gene (5 bases). The CDR3 has 14 amino acids. Germline-derived CDR1 and CDR2 are MNHNS and SASEGT. Trimming stripped 2 bases from V and 7 bases from J, with 14 bases between. The CDR3 spells CASSERGERSEAFF. CDR3 nucleotide sequence: TGTGCCAGCAGTGAAAGGGGTGAGCGCAGTGAAGCTTTCTTT.

This clone was counted only a few times. V gene TRBV30 combines with J gene TRBJ2-7; 7 bases fit TRBD1. Germline CDR1 is GTSNPN and CDR2 is SVGIG (reference sequence). The CDR3 sequence is 12 residues long. V was clipped by 3 bases and J by 5 bases; unmatched bases: 4. The CDR3 sequence: CAWSLGQDEQYF. DNA for the CDR3: TGTGCCTGGAGCCTTGGACAGGACGAGCAGTACTTC.

This clone came up a few times. The J gene is TRBJ1-4, the V gene TRBV11-2; perhaps TRBD1 as D (6 bases). CDR1 is SGHAT, CDR2 FQNNGV, per germline. Trimming took 5 bases from V and 8 from J, leaving 18 bases between them. There are 15 residues in the CDR3. CDR3 nucleotides: TGTGCCAGCAGCCCCCGGGACACTCGGAGCGAAAAACTGTTTTTT. Translation: CASSPRDTRSEKLFF. Full variable domain (missing parts from reference TRBV11-2 and TRBJ1-4): EAGVAQSPRYKIIEKRQSVAFWCNPISGHATLYWYQQILGQGPKLLIQFQNNGVVDDSQLPKDRFSAERLKGVDSTLKIQPAKLEDSAVYLCASSPRDTRSEKLFFGSGTQLSVL.

The chain uses TRBV2 and TRBJ2-4; 8 bases agree with TRBD2. Losses at the gene ends were 7 bases for V and 3 bases for J; bases not matched to a gene: 5. Per germline, CDR1 SNHLY and CDR2 FYNNEI. The CDR3 loop spans 14 amino acids. The CDR3 region has the DNA TGTGCCAGCATGCGGGAGGTCGGCAAAAACATTCAGTACTTC. It yields the protein CASMREVGKNIQYF.

The V gene is TRBV7-2, the J gene TRBJ2-5; 10 nucleotides match TRBD2. Trimming at V came to 6 bases and at J to 3 bases, leaving 10 bases not matched to a gene. The CDR3 has 16 amino acids. CDR1 and CDR2 from the germline V gene are SGHTA and FQGNSA. CDR3 coding DNA: TGTGCCAGCAGAAAGGGGCTAGCGGGAGTAAAAGAGACCCAGTACTTC. Protein product: CASRKGLAGVKETQYF.

The J gene is TRBJ2-7, the V gene TRBV3-1 (or the pseudogene TRBV3-2), with D hard to call. This CDR3 has 13 residues. The germline V and J ends were trimmed by 3 bases and 10 bases, with 16 bases remaining between them. The germline V gene encodes CDR1 LGHDT and CDR2 YNNKEL (reference sequence). The CDR3 loop reads CASSQSRLTFQYF. The CDR3 DNA is TGTGCCAGCAGCCAGTCTCGACTGACTTTTCAGTACTTC.

The chain couples TRBV9 to TRBJ2-3, with 11 bases that match TRBD2. Germline V gives CDR1 SGDLS, CDR2 YYNGEE. There are 15 residues in the CDR3. V was clipped by 2 bases and J by 4 bases; unmatched bases: 3. The CDR3 DNA reads as TGTGCCAGCAGCGTGACTAGCGGGATGGCAGATACGCAGTATTTT. Its protein is CASSVTSGMADTQYF.

The chain joins TRBV6-5 to TRBJ2-3, with D maybe TRBD2 (6 bases). This CDR3 contains 16 residues. The V end was cut by 0 bases, the J end by 0 bases, with 10 bases between. CDR1 is MNHEY, CDR2 SVGAGI, per germline. The CDR3 DNA reads TGTGCCAGCAGTTACTCGCCTGGAGGGAGCACAGATACGCAGTATTTT. Its protein product is CASSYSPGGSTDTQYF.

The chain has TRBV19 and TRBJ2-2; the D gene is possibly TRBD1 (5 bases). V dropped 1 base and J dropped 6 bases, with 12 bases sitting between them. Germline CDR1 reads LNHDA; CDR2 reads SQIVND (reference sequence). The CDR3 is made up of 15 amino acids. Written as DNA, the CDR3 is TGTGCCAGTAGTATAGGGTCAGGGTTGGCCGGGGAGCTGTTTTTT. Encoded protein: CASSIGSGLAGELFF.

This chain links TRBV7-6 with TRBJ2-3; 7 nucleotides agree with TRBD1. V was pared by 2 bases and J by 2 bases, with 7 bases of the junction left unmatched. Germline assignment: CDR1 SGHVS and CDR2 FNYEAQ. This CDR3 comprises 16 residues. CDR3 sequence (DNA): TGTGCCAGCAGCTTACAGGGGGTCGCCTCCACAGATACGCAGTATTTT. The encoded protein is CASSLQGVASTDTQYF.

V gene TRBV7-9 combines with J gene TRBJ2-2; 10 bases fit TRBD2. CDR3 size: 16 residues. J gave up 7 bases and V 5 bases, and 10 bases lay outside the gene matches. Germline V lookup: CDR1 SEHNR, CDR2 FQNEAQ (reference sequence). The CDR3 spells CASSPSLAGAGGELFF. CDR3 bases: TGTGCCAGCAGCCCCTCTCTAGCGGGAGCCGGCGGGGAGCTGTTTTTT.